Below, one TCR beta chain is given with its context. Amplification used 60 Vbeta primers and 13 Jbeta primers. Data came from immunoSEQ multiplex PCR; TCRdb stores just in-frame clones and leaves some out. The data hold approximately 200,000 clones, with about four fifths observed a single time. The data stem from a study of cytomegalovirus exposure and HLA in healthy donors. CDR1 and CDR2 from the germline V gene are SGHDT and YYEEEE. This CDR3 comprises 14 residues. Germline trimming cut 6 bases from V and 4 bases from J; bases unmatched to any gene: 7. This receptor was taken from a girl aged 10 to 17 in good health and CMV-seropositive. The sequenced sample was PBMCs. V usage is TRBV5-6 and J usage is TRBJ1-5; 7 nucleotides match TRBD1. CDR3 bases: TGTGCCAGCACCCAGGGGGTAGGGAATCAGCCCCAGCATTTT. This gives the protein CASTQGVGNQPQHF.